The 19 T cell receptor beta chains reported below all come from one sample, sequenced in a study of blood T cell repertoires in COVID-19. The protocol was immunoSEQ multiplex PCR, while the TCRdb copy is restricted to in-frame clones and leaves out a portion. The table shows 170,000 or so clones, with approximately 87% occurring only once. The sequencing sample was made of peripheral blood. These receptors came from a woman under 30 who had recovered from COVID-19.

The rearrangement uses TRBV6-5 and TRBJ1-1; 7 positions match TRBD1. Per the germline V gene, CDR1 is MNHEY and CDR2 is SVGAGI. The CDR3 is 15 residues long. V was clipped by 5 bases and J by 5 bases; unmatched bases: 11. CDR3 amino acids: CASSRQGQPLTEAFF. For the CDR3, the DNA is TGTGCCAGCAGTAGACAGGGTCAGCCCTTGACTGAAGCTTTCTTT.

The chain combines TRBV20-1 with TRBJ1-1; the D is unclear. Looked up from germline, CDR1 is DFQATT and CDR2 is SNEGSKA (reference sequence). V lost 8 bases and J lost 3, with 10 bases in between. The CDR3 consists of 11 residues. The DNA for the CDR3 is TGCAGTTTTGATCGAGACACTGAAGCTTTCTTT. As protein: CSFDRDTEAFF.

The chain links TRBV19 to TRBJ1-5; no firm D call. V shed 3 bases and J shed 7 bases, with 7 bases lying between them. The CDR3 spans 12 residues. Germline loops: CDR1 LNHDA, CDR2 SQIVND (reference sequence). The CDR3 spells CASSIPPQPQHF. CDR3 in DNA: TGTGCCAGTAGTATCCCCCCACAGCCCCAGCATTTT.

This clone has just a few counts. The V and J genes are TRBV4-1 and TRBJ2-7, with a weak D call TRBD2 (5 bases). Trimming removed 0 bases at V and 1 base at J, with 7 bases between. Germline V lookup: CDR1 MGHRA, CDR2 YSYEKL. The CDR3 consists of 14 residues. The CDR3 loop is CASSQEVASYEQYF. In DNA form, the CDR3 reads TGCGCCAGCAGCCAAGAAGTAGCGTCCTACGAGCAGTACTTC.

The rearrangement joins TRBV21-1 to TRBJ1-1; the listed D gene, TRBD1, was not tested against the DNA. TRBV21-1 is a pseudogene locus. This CDR3 is 16 amino acids long. The CDR3 DNA sequence: TGTGCCAGCAGCAAAATGAGGGACAGGGGGCTCGCTGAAGCTTTCTTT. It yields the protein CASSKMRDRGLAEAFF.

The chain uses TRBV10-3 and TRBJ1-2; the D gene is possibly TRBD1 (6 bases). CDR3 size: 13 residues. In germline, CDR1 is ENHRY, CDR2 SYGVKD. Deletions cut 2 bases from V and 5 bases from J, with 9 bases between. CDR3 DNA sequence: TGTGCCATCAGTGAGCAGGGGATATATGGCTACACCTTC. Translation: CAISEQGIYGYTF.

This rearrangement joins TRBV5-1 to TRBJ2-2; a weak D match, TRBD1 (6 bases). Per germline, CDR1 SGHRS and CDR2 YFSETQ. With 5 bases removed from V and 3 bases from J, the gap between germline ends came to 14 bases. The CDR3 spans 15 residues. The CDR3 coding sequence is TGCGCCAGCAGTTCCCCAGCAGGGGACACCGGGGAGCTGTTTTTT. As protein: CASSSPAGDTGELFF.

This chain uses TRBV5-5 with TRBJ1-4; TRBD1 matches at 8 bases. V dropped 5 bases and J dropped 6; count of bases not matched to a gene: 3. Per the germline V gene, CDR1 is SGHKS and CDR2 is YYEKEE (reference sequence). This CDR3 spans 13 amino acids. This CDR3 is CASRGTGDEKLFF. CDR3 bases: TGTGCCAGCAGGGGGACAGGAGATGAAAAACTGTTTTTT.

This rearrangement joins TRBV6-5 to TRBJ1-2; no reliable D call. This CDR3 contains 13 residues. V was shortened by 7 bases and J by 2 bases, with 11 bases between the two germline ends. Germline CDR1 is MNHEY and CDR2 is SVGAGI. This CDR3 reads CASKAGRNYGYTF. CDR3 bases: TGTGCCAGCAAGGCGGGAAGGAACTATGGCTACACCTTC.

The chain recombines TRBV27 with TRBJ1-2, with 7 nucleotides matching TRBD1. Losses at the gene ends were 4 bases for V and 2 bases for J; bases not matched to a gene: 10. The germline gives CDR1 MNHEY, CDR2 SMNVEV (reference sequence). The CDR3 loop spans 16 amino acids. This CDR3 reads CASSSPATGLNYGYTF. CDR3 DNA sequence: TGTGCCAGCAGTTCCCCCGCGACAGGGTTAAACTATGGCTACACCTTC.

The chain carries TRBV3-1 (or the pseudogene TRBV3-2) and TRBJ2-3; 8 bases agree with TRBD2. This CDR3 is built from 16 residues. The germline V gene encodes CDR1 LGHDT and CDR2 YNNKEL (reference sequence). The V gene end was trimmed by 5 bases and the J gene end by 4 bases; junction bases not matched to a gene: 11. Here the CDR3 DNA reads TGTGCCAGCAGCTCTACTAGCGGTGAGGCCGCAGATACGCAGTATTTT. Translated: CASSSTSGEAADTQYF.

Only one count was recorded for this clone. The chain employs TRBV7-2 and TRBJ2-7; 16 bases map to TRBD2. The CDR3 sequence is 18 residues long. Trimming removed 6 bases from V and 4 bases from J; junction bases left unmatched: 12. Per the germline V gene, CDR1 is SGHTA and CDR2 is FQGNSA. The CDR3 DNA sequence: TGTGCCAGCAGTTCGAGACCGGGACTAGCGGGGGGGCTATACGAGCAGTACTTC. Translating it yields CASSSRPGLAGGLYEQYF.

This clone came up once. The chain carries TRBV19 and TRBJ1-1; 8 bases map to TRBD1. The CDR3 length is 14 residues. The germline V gene encodes CDR1 LNHDA and CDR2 SQIVND (reference sequence). J was trimmed by 3 bases and V by 4 bases; bases with no gene match: 4. CDR3 sequence reads: CASSNQGADTEAFF. CDR3 nucleotides: TGTGCCAGTAGTAATCAGGGGGCGGACACTGAAGCTTTCTTT.

This chain joins TRBV5-5 and TRBJ1-2; D might be TRBD1 (6 bases). Germline V gene data show CDR1 as SGHKS and CDR2 as YYEKEE (reference sequence). The CDR3 loop spans 15 amino acids. V dropped 0 bases and J dropped 3 bases, with 12 bases sitting between them. Written as DNA, the CDR3 is TGTGCCAGCAGCTTGGAGGACAGATACTACTATGGCTACACCTTC. Amino acid sequence: CASSLEDRYYYGYTF.

This chain joins TRBV6-2 or TRBV6-3 and TRBJ1-4; the match to TRBD1 covers 8 bases. Losses at the gene ends were 6 bases for V and 8 bases for J; bases not matched to a gene: 8. The CDR3 runs to 14 residues. Germline CDR1 reads MNHEY; CDR2 reads SVGEGT. CDR3 region: CASSGGQGGEKLFF. In DNA, the CDR3 is TGTGCCAGCAGCGGAGGACAGGGTGGGGAAAAACTGTTTTTT.

The chain has TRBV3-1 (or the pseudogene TRBV3-2) and TRBJ2-3; D is perhaps TRBD2 (7 bases). Trimming stripped 4 bases from V and 2 bases from J, with 13 bases between. CDR1 is LGHDT, CDR2 YNNKEL, per germline (reference sequence). The CDR3 runs to 15 residues. The CDR3 spells CASSPRRGATDTQYF. The CDR3 DNA follows: TGTGCCAGCAGCCCCAGACGGGGGGCCACAGATACGCAGTATTTT.

This rearrangement joins TRBV11-2 to TRBJ2-7, with TRBD1 as a possible D gene (6 bases). Germline loops: CDR1 SGHAT, CDR2 FQNNGV. The length of the CDR3 is 13 residues. Trimming removed 5 bases at V and 3 bases at J, with 11 bases between. This CDR3 is CASSDTGFYEQYV. CDR3 DNA: TGTGCCAGCAGCGACACAGGGTTCTACGAGCAGTACGTC.

The V and J genes are TRBV9 and TRBJ2-1, with 8 bases fitting TRBD2. V shed 1 base, J shed 3 bases, and the junction held 3 bases outside the gene matches. Germline loops: CDR1 SGDLS, CDR2 YYNGEE. CDR3 length: 15 amino acids. The CDR3 protein is CASSVNSGDYNEQFF. CDR3 DNA: TGTGCCAGCAGCGTAAATAGCGGGGACTACAATGAGCAGTTCTTC.

The CDR3 here is CASSRTASRYSNQPQHF. The CDR3 DNA reads as TGTGCCAGCAGTAGGACAGCATCCCGTTATAGCAATCAGCCCCAGCATTTT. The rearrangement links TRBV2 to TRBJ1-5; tentative D call: TRBD1 (6 bases). The CDR3 length is 17 residues. Trimming removed 5 bases at V and 0 bases at J, with 17 bases between. The V gene's germline CDR1 is SNHLY and CDR2 FYNNEI.